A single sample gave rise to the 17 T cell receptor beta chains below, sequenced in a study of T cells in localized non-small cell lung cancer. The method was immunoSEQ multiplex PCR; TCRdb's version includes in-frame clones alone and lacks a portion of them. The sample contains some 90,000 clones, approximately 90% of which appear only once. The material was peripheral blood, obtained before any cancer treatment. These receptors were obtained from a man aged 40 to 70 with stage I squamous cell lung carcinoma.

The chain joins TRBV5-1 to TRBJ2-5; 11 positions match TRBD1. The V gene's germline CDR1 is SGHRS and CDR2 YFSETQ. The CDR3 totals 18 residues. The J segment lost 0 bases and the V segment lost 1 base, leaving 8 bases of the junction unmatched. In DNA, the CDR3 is TGCGCCAGCAGCTTGATTGGACAGGGGGCGAATTACCAAGAGACCCAGTACTTC. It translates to CASSLIGQGANYQETQYF.

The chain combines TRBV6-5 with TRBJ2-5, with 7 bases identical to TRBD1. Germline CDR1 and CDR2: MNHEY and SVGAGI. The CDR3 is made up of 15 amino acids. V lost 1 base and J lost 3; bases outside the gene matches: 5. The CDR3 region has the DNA TGTGCCAGCAGTTACTTATCACAGGGGAAAGAGACCCAGTACTTC. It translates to CASSYLSQGKETQYF.

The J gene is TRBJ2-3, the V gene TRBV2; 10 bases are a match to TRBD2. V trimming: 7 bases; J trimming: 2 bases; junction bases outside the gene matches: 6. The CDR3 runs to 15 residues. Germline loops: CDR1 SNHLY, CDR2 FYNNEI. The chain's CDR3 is CASKRSGGYTDTQYF. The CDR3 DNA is TGTGCCAGCAAACGTAGCGGGGGGTACACAGATACGCAGTATTTT.

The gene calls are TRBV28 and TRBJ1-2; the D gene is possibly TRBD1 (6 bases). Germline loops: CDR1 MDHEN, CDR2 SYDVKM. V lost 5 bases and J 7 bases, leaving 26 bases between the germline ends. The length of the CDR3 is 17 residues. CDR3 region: CASSRGRMDPWRSGYTF. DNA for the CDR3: TGTGCCAGCAGTCGGGGGCGTATGGATCCATGGAGAAGTGGCTACACCTTC.

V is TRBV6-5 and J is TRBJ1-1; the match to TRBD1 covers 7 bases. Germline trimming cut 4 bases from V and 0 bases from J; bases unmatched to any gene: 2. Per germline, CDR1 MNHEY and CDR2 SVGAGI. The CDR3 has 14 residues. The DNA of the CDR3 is TGTGCCAGCAGTTTTGACAGGGTGAACACTGAAGCTTTCTTT. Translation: CASSFDRVNTEAFF.

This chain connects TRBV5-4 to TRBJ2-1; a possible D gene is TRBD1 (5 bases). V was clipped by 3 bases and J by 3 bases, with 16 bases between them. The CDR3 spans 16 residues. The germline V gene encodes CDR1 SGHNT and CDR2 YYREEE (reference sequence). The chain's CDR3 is CASSWGLTLNYNEQFF. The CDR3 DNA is TGTGCCAGCAGCTGGGGCCTGACTCTAAACTACAATGAGCAGTTCTTC.

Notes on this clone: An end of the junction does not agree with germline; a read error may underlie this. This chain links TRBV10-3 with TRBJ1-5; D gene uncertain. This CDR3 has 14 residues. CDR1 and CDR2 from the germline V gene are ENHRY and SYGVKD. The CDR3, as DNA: TGTGCCATAAGTGAGAGAACACCGAATCAGCCCCAGCATTTT. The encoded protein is CAISERTPNQPQHF.

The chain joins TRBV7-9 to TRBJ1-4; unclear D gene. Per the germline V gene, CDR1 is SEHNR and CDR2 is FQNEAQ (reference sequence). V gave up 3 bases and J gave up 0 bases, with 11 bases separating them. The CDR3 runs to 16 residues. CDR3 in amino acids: CASSFIPGTTNEKLFF. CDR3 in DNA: TGTGCCAGCAGCTTTATTCCGGGAACAACTAATGAAAAACTGTTTTTT.

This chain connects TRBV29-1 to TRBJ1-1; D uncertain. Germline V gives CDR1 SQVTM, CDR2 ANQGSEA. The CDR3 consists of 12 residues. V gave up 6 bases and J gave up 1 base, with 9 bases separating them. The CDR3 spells CSVRTSNTEAFF. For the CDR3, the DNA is TGCAGCGTCCGAACGTCGAACACTGAAGCTTTCTTT.

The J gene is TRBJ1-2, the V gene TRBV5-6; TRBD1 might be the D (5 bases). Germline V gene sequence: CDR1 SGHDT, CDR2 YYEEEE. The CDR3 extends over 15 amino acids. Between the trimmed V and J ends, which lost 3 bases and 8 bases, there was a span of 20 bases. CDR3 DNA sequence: TGTGCCAGCAGCTCGCTTAGTCAGGGTCCTGAGGGCTACACCTTC. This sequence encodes CASSSLSQGPEGYTF.

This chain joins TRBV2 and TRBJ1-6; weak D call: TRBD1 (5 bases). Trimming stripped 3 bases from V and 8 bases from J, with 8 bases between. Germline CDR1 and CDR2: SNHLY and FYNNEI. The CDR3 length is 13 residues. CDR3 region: CASSDARDSPLHF. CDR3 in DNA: TGTGCCAGCAGTGACGCCAGGGATTCACCCCTCCACTTT.

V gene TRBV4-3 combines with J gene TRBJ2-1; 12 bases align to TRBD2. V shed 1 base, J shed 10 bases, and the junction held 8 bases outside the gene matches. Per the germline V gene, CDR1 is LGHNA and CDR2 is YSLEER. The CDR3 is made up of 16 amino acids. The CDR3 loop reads CASSQVASGGASEQFF. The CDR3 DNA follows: TGCGCCAGCAGCCAAGTTGCTAGCGGGGGGGCCTCCGAGCAGTTCTTC.

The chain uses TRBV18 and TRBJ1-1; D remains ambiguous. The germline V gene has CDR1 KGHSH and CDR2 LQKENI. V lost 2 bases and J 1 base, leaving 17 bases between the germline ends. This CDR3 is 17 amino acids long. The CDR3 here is CASSPGLTRGRNTEAFF. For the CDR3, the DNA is TGTGCCAGCTCACCAGGGCTAACGAGAGGCCGGAACACTGAAGCTTTCTTT.

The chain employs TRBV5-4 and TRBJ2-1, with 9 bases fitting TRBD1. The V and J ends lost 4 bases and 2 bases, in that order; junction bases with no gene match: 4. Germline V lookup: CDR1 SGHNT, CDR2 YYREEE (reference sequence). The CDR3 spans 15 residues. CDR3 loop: CASSRDRGAYNEQFF. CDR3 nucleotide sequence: TGTGCCAGCAGCAGAGACAGGGGGGCCTACAATGAGCAGTTCTTC.

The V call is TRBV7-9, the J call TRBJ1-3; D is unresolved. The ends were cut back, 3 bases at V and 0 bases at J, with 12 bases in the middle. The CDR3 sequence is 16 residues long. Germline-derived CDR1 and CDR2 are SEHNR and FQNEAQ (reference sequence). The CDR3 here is CASSLVFLTSGNTIYF. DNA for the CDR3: TGTGCCAGCAGCTTGGTTTTCCTTACCTCTGGAAACACCATATATTTT.

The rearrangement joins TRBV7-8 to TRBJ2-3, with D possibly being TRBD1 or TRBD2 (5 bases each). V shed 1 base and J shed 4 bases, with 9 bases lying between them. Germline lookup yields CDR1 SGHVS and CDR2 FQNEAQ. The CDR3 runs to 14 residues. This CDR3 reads CASSLVQGADTQYF. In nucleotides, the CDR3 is TGTGCCAGCAGCTTAGTTCAGGGAGCAGATACGCAGTATTTT.

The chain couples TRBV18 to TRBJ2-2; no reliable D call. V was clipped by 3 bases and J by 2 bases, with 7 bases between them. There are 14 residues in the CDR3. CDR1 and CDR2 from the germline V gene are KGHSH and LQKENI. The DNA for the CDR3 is TGTGCCAGCTCACCTGGTAGTAACACCGGGGAGCTGTTTTTT. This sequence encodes CASSPGSNTGELFF.